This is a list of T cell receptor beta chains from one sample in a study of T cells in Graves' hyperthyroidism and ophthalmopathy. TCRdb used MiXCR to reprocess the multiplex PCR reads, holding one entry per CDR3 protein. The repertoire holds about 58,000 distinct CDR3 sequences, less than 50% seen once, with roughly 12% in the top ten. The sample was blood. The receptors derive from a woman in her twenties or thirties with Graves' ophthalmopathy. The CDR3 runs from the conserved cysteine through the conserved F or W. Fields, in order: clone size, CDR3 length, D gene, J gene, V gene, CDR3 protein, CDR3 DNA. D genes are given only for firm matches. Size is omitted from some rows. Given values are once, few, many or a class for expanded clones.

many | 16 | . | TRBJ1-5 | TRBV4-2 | CASSQSGRGPNQPQHF | TGTGCCAGCAGCCAATCTGGTAGGGGCCCCAATCAGCCCCAGCATTTT
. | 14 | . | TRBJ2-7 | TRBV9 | CASSVGVAGVEQYF | TGTGCCAGCAGCGTAGGAGTCGCCGGAGTCGAGCAGTACTTC
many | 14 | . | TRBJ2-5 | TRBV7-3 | CASSVQGGEETQYF | TGTGCCAGCAGCGTGCAGGGAGGAGAGGAGACCCAGTACTTC
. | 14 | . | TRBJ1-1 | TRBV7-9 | CASSSAGRVAEAFF | TGTGCCAGCAGCTCCGCTGGCAGGGTAGCTGAAGCTTTCTTT
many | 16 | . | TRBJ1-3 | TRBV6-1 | CASSEYPGVSGNTIYF | TGTGCCAGCAGTGAATACCCAGGGGTGTCCGGAAACACCATATATTTT
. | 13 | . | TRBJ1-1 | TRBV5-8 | CASSPARTTEVFF | TGTGCCAGCAGCCCGGCCAGGACCACTGAAGTTTTCTTT
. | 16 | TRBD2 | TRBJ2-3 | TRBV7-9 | CASSLSGGRGPDTQYF | TGTGCCAGCAGCCTAAGCGGGGGCCGAGGGCCAGATACGCAGTATTTT
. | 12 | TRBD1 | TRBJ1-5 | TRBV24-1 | CATSGEQGAQHF | TGTGCCACCAGTGGCGAACAGGGGGCCCAGCATTTT
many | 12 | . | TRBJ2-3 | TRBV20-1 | CSVQPGTDTQYF | TGCAGTGTACAACCCGGCACAGATACGCAGTATTTT
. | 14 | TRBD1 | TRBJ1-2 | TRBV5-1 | CASTRTGGVYGYTF | TGCGCCAGCACTCGGACAGGGGGCGTCTATGGCTACACCTTC
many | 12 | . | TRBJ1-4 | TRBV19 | CATRDPNLGAFF | TGTGCCACCAGGGACCCCAACCTTGGTGCGTTTTTT
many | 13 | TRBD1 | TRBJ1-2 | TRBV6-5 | CASSRQGGEGYTF | TGTGCCAGCAGTCGACAGGGTGGGGAGGGCTACACCTTC
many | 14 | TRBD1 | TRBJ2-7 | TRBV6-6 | CASSSPGQGYEQYF | TGTGCCAGCAGTTCACCGGGACAGGGGTACGAGCAGTACTTC
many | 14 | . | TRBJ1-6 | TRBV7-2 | CASSAGRILEPLHF | TGTGCCAGCAGCGCTGGACGAATTTTGGAACCCCTCCACTTT
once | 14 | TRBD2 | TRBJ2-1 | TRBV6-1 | CASSEDSGENKQSF | TGTGCCAGCAGTGAAGATAGCGGGGAAAATAAGCAGTCCTTC
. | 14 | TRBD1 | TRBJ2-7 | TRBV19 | CASSVAGTGNEQYF | TGTGCCAGTAGTGTAGCCGGGACAGGGAACGAGCAGTACTTC
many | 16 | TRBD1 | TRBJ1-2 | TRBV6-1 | CASSRRAGQLNYGYTF | TGTGCCAGCAGCCGAAGGGCGGGACAGCTTAACTATGGCTACACCTTC
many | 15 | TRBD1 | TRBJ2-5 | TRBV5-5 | CASSRAGTGLETQYF | TGTGCCAGCAGCAGAGCCGGGACAGGGCTAGAGACCCAGTACTTC
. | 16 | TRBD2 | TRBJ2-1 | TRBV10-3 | CAISAGTSGGRGEQFF | TGTGCCATCAGTGCCGGGACTAGCGGGGGGAGAGGCGAGCAGTTCTTC
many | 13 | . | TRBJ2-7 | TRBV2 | CASSRSTGNEQYF | TGTGCCAGCAGCCGTTCTACAGGGAACGAGCAGTACTTC
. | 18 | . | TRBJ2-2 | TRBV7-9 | CASSFPRLGRSTTGELFF | TGTGCCAGCAGCTTCCCGAGGTTGGGACGTTCGACCACCGGGGAGCTATTTTTT
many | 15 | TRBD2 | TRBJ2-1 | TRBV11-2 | CASSLAAGGTGEQFF | TGTGCCAGCAGCTTAGCAGCGGGAGGTACGGGTGAGCAGTTCTTC
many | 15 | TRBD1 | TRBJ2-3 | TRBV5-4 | CASSFGTGGADTQYF | TGTGCCAGCAGCTTTGGGACAGGGGGTGCAGATACGCAGTATTTT
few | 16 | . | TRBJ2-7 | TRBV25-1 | CASSGNAAGESYEQYF | TGTGCCAGCAGTGGGAACGCGGCAGGCGAGAGCTACGAGCAGTACTTC
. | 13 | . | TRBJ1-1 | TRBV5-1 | CASSREMDTEAFF | TGCGCAAGCAGCCGGGAAATGGACACTGAAGCTTTCTTT
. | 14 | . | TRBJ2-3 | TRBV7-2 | CASGQTSSYNEQYF | TGTGCCAGCGGACAGACTAGTAGCTACAATGAGCAGTATTTT
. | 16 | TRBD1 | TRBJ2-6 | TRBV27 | CASSFRDRGGTNVLTF | TGTGCCAGCAGTTTCCGCGACAGGGGGGGGACCAACGTCCTGACTTTC
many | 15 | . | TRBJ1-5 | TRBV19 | CASSPRTASNQPQHF | TGTGCCAGTAGTCCCCGGACTGCTAGCAATCAGCCCCAGCATTTT
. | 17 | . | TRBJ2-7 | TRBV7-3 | CASSPPGWVREPYEQYF | TGTGCCAGCTCACCACCGGGCTGGGTGCGGGAACCCTACGAGCAGTACTTC
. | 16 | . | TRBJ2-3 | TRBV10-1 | CASSESMTEGTDTQYF | TGCGCCAGCAGTGAGTCGATGACGGAAGGCACAGATACGCAGTATTTT
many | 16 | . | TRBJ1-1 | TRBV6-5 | CASSYSWGSLNTEAFF | TGTGCCAGCAGTTACTCGTGGGGCAGCTTGAACACTGAAGCTTTCTTT
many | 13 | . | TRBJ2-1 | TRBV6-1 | CASGLTAYNEQFF | TGTGCCAGCGGCTTAACAGCCTACAATGAGCAGTTCTTC
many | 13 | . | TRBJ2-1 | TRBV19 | CASSIRELGEQFF | TGTGCCAGTAGTATTCGGGAGCTTGGTGAGCAGTTCTTC
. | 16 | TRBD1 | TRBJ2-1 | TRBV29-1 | CSVVTGTGWGYNEQFF | TGCAGCGTCGTAACCGGGACAGGTTGGGGCTACAATGAGCAGTTCTTC
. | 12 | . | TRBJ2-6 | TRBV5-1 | CASSLGGNVLTF | TGCGCCAGCAGCTTGGGAGGAAACGTCCTGACTTTC
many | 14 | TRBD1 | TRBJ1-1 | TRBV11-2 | CASIDRDRYTEAFF | TGTGCCAGCATAGACCGGGACAGATACACTGAAGCTTTCTTT
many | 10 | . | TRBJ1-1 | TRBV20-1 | CSASVLEAFF | TGCAGTGCTTCCGTCCTTGAAGCTTTCTTT
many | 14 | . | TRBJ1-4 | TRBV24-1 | CATSGRGENEKLFF | TGTGCCACCAGTGGAAGGGGTGAAAATGAAAAACTGTTTTTT
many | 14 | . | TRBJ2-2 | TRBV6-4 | CASSDSWNTGELFF | TGTGCCAGCAGTGACAGCTGGAACACCGGGGAGCTGTTTTTT
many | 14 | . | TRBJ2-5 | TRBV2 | CASTRRLEGETQYF | TGTGCCAGCACTCGAAGGCTAGAGGGAGAGACCCAGTACTTC
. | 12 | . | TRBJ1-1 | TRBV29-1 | CRIGEGSTEAFF | TGCAGGATCGGAGAGGGTAGCACTGAAGCTTTCTTT
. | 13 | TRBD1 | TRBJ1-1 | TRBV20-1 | CSASGTGGTEAFF | TGCAGTGCTAGCGGGACAGGGGGCACTGAAGCTTTCTTT
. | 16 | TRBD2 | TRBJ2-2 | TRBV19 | CAWRRLAVPGTGELFF | TGTGCCTGGAGGCGGCTAGCGGTACCGGGCACCGGGGAGCTGTTTTTT
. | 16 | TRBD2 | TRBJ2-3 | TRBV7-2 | CASQGPQAGGTDTQYF | TGTGCCAGCCAGGGACCACAAGCGGGAGGCACAGATACGCAGTATTTT
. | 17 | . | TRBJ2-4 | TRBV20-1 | CSARDPGQRIAKNIQYF | TGCAGTGCTAGAGATCCGGGGCAGAGAATAGCCAAAAACATTCAGTACTTC
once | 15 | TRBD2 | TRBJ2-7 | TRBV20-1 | CSARGASGYGYEQYF | TGCAGTGCTAGAGGAGCTAGCGGATATGGCTACGAGCAGTACTTC
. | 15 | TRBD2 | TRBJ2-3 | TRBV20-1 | CSARRLAGGLNEQYF | TGCAGTGCTAGACGGTTAGCGGGAGGGCTAAATGAGCAGTATTTT
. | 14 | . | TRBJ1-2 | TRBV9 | CASSASTASYGYTF | TGTGCCAGCAGCGCGTCGACAGCGAGCTATGGCTACACCTTC
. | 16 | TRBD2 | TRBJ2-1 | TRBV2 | CASSEFLTSELNEQFF | TGTGCCAGCAGTGAATTCCTGACTAGCGAACTCAATGAGCAGTTCTTC
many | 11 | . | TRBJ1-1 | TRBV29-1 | CSVVDFTEAFF | TGCAGCGTTGTTGATTTCACTGAAGCTTTCTTT
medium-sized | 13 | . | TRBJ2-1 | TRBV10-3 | CAISEDYYNEQFF | TGTGCCATCAGTGAGGACTACTACAATGAGCAGTTCTTC
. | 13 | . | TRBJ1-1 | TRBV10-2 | CASSEGSLYEAFF | TGCGCCAGCAGTGAGGGCAGTTTATATGAAGCTTTCTTT
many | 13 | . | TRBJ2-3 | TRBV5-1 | CASSLEPGDTQYF | TGCGCCAGCAGCTTGGAGCCAGGAGATACGCAGTATTTT
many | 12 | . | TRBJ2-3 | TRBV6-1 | CASNPRGDTQYF | TGTGCCAGCAATCCGAGGGGAGATACGCAGTATTTT